This TCR beta chain was sequenced in a study of vaccination and CD4 T cells after COVID-19. Across the whole study: Cultures serving as controls received a peptide pool (CEFX or HIV-1 Nef) or no peptide.

Oncomine TCR Beta short-read sequencing was applied to DNA from cultured CD4+ T cells. MiXCR, applied by TCRdb to the PCR reads, yields one record per CDR3 protein. The sample contains about 20,000 distinct CDR3 sequences, around a quarter of which appear only once. Germline V CDR1 and CDR2: SGHNT, YYREEE (reference sequence). The CDR3 contains 16 residues. Trimming took off 3 bases at V and 8 bases at J, with 18 bases between the two ends. Notes on this clonotype: Its antigen is unknown.

Treatment described: roughly ten-day PBMC culture with coronavirus spike peptide pools or control peptides (ViraFEST assay). The clonotype comes from a human donor with COVID-19. What was sequenced was cultured CD4+ T cells from blood. The V call is TRBV5-4, the J call TRBJ1-6, with a weak D call TRBD1 (5 bases). CDR3 DNA sequence: TGTGCCAGCAGCTGGGGGGGAGGTCAGACGGATTCACCCCTCCACTTT. Translation gives CASSWGGGQTDSPLHF.